The TCR beta chain described here comes from a study of cytomegalovirus exposure and HLA in healthy donors (TCRdb year 2017). Concerning the study at large: The roughly 670 repertoires of the first cohort and the 95 to 150 validation repertoires were produced on the same platform, according to a later analysis. The study aimed to test whether signatures of past pathogen exposure could be identified by cataloging public T cell receptors. Besides the first cohort of 666 subjects, a separate validation cohort made up of 90 to 150 different subjects was used. To predict cytomegalovirus infection status, the study brought together high-throughput TCR immunosequencing, statistical association of individual TCRs with disease status, and machine learning. Beyond this particular receptor, the publication reports: The study listed 150 to 200 TCR beta chains as associated with cytomegalovirus. A later analysis had no HLA typing for the validation cohort, so co-occurrence there was scored across all 110 or so repertoires. In both the original and validation cohorts, the classifier was reported to diagnose cytomegalovirus status with high specificity and sensitivity. A later analysis found that TCRs clustered in the first cohort also tended to co-occur in the 100 to 150 validation repertoires, with 90% to 95% of cluster scores above 0. A few of the identified cytomegalovirus-associated TCR beta chains were confirmed in vitro to be specific for cytomegalovirus antigens. It was suggested by the authors that the approach could potentially be generalized to other disease states and immunological phenotypes. Most TCR sequences were seen in very few donors, while some public TCRs were found in many individuals.

Concerning this clone itself: The antigen this receptor binds is unknown. The sample holds no much larger clone one base away, and base qualities are not on file.

Donors formed part of the validation cohort, which comprised 120 or so subjects and was distinct from the first cohort of 670 or so subjects. Preparation of the library involved the immunoSEQ multiplex PCR assay. The paper's processing steps were these. A statistical classification framework was built to diagnose cytomegalovirus status from the catalog of TCR beta chain sequences. The clones in this table, taken by TCRdb from immuneACCESS, are in-frame only. Not every clone is retained; where verified, under half of the shortfall comes from an unresolved V gene, and the cause of the rest is unknown. V, J and clone size reflect that table, while D and trimming were determined from the DNA. This sample holds over 150,000 clones; about four fifths were observed only once. The ten largest clonotypes hold 2.8% of the sample. The CDR3 numbers 12 residues from cysteine through phenylalanine. Here the CDR3 DNA is all that survives: 36 bases in frame from base 1. Trimming costs V 3 bases and J 7 bases, and their ends lie 9 bases apart. CDR1 and CDR2, per the germline V gene (reference sequence), are LNHDA and SQIVND.

Material: PBMCs. This TCR derives from a woman under 30 in good health and CMV-seropositive. The rearrangement joined TRBV19 to TRBJ1-2; the D segment cannot be called with confidence. The DNA is TGTGCCAGTAGTATCCGAGCGGCTGGCTACACCTTC. The translation is CASSIRAAGYTF.